This T cell receptor (beta chain) derives from a study of neoadjuvant anti-PD-1 for oral cavity cancer. Study results and caveats: Post-treatment tumors with larger preexisting clones showed more shrinkage.

V was clipped by 5 bases and J by 0 bases; unmatched bases: 7. The CDR3 has 15 amino acids. Germline values: CDR1 LNHDA, CDR2 SQIVND (reference sequence). There are many counts of this clone. The target antigen is unknown. Method: immunoSEQ multiplex PCR; TCRdb's copy keeps in-frame clones and lacks some. The table shows more than 30,000 clones, with roughly 35% occurring only once. Time point given: after neoadjuvant nivolumab, at surgical resection. The chain couples TRBV19 to TRBJ2-7, with 7 bases matching TRBD2. The source material was tumor tissue, sampled after nivolumab (anti-PD-1) treatment. The sequence was collected from a person aged 35-79 years with oral cavity squamous cell carcinoma. CDR3 DNA: TGTGCCAGTAGTCTAACCGGGGGGAACTCCTACGAGCAGTACTTC. It is translated as CASSLTGGNSYEQYF.